This T cell receptor beta chain was captured in a study of blood T cell repertoires in COVID-19. Study context: The United States, Italy and Spain provided the acute and convalescent COVID-19 samples.

Here immunoSEQ multiplex PCR was the method, and the copy in TCRdb shows in-frame clones only, minus some. The sample includes 350,000 to 450,000 clones, roughly nine tenths of them seen just once. Trimming removed 4 bases from V and 4 bases from J, with 10 bases in between. CDR3 length equals 13 residues. Per germline, CDR1 MGHRA and CDR2 YSYEKL. The sample consisted of peripheral blood. This clonotype was obtained from a man in his forties with acute or convalescent COVID-19. The chain recombines TRBV4-1 with TRBJ1-1; maybe TRBD1 (5 bases). The CDR3 DNA reads TGCGCCAGCAGCCTCGGAGACAGCACTGAAGCTTTCTTT. This sequence encodes CASSLGDSTEAFF.